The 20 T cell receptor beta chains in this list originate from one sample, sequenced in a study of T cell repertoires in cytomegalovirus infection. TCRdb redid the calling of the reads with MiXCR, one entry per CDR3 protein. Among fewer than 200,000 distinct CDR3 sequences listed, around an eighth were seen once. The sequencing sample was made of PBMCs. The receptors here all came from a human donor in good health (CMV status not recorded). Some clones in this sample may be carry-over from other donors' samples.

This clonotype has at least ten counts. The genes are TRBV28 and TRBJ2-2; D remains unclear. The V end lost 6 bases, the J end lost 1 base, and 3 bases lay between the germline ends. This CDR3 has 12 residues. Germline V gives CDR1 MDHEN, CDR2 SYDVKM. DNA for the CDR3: TGTGCCAGCAGGGGGAACACCGGGGAGCTGTTTTTT. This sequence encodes CASRGNTGELFF. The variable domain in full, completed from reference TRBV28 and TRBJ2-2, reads DVKVTQSSRYLVKRTGEKVFLECVQDMDHENMFWYRQDPGLGLRLIYFSYDVKMKEKGDIPEGYSVSREKKERFSLILESASTNQTSMYLCASRGNTGELFFGEGSRLTVL.

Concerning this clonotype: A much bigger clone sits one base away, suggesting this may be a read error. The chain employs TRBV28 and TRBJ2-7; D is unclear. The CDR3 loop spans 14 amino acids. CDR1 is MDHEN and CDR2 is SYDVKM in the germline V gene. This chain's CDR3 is CARSLKGNSYEQYF. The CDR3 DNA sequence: TGTGCCAGGAGTTTAAAAGGGAATTCCTACGAGCAGTACTTC. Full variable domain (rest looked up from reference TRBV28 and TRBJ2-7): DVKVTQSSRYLVKRTGEKVFLECVQDMDHENMFWYRQDPGLGLRLIYFSYDVKMKEKGDIPEGYSVSREKKERFSLILESASTNQTSMYLCARSLKGNSYEQYFGPGTRLTVT.

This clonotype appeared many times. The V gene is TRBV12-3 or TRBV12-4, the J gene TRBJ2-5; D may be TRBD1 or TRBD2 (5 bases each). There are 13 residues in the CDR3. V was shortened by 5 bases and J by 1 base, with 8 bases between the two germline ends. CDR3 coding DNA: TGTGCCAGCAGTCGAGGGGTCCAAGAGACCCAGTACTTC. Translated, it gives CASSRGVQETQYF.

The chain's CDR3 is CASQLATGGRQPQHF. As DNA, the CDR3 is TGTGCCAGCCAATTAGCAACAGGGGGTCGTCAGCCCCAGCATTTT. The V gene is TRBV6-6, the J gene TRBJ1-5, with TRBD1 identical over 8 bases. V lost 8 bases and J lost 6; bases outside the gene matches: 12. CDR1 and CDR2 from the germline V gene are MNHNY and SVGAGI (reference sequence). The CDR3 covers 15 residues.

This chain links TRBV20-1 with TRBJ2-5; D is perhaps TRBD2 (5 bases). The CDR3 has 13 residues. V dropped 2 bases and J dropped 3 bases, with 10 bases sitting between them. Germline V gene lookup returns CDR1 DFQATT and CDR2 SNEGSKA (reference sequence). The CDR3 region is CSARPPEEETQYF. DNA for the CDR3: TGCAGTGCTAGACCCCCGGAGGAAGAGACCCAGTACTTC.

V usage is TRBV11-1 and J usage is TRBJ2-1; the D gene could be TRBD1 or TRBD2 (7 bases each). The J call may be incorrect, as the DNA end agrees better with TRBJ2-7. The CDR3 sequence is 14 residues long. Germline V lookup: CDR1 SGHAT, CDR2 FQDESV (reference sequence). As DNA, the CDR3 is TGTGCCAGCAGCCCAGGGGGGGTGTACAATGAGCAGTACTTC. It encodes CASSPGGVYNEQYF.

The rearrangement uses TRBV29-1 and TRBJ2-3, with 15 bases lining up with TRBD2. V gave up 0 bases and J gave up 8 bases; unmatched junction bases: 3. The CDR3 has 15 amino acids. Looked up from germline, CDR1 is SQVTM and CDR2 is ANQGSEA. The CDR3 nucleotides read TGCAGCGTTGAAGACCCGGGACTAGCGGGAGGTACGCAGTATTTT. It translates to CSVEDPGLAGGTQYF.

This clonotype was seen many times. CDR3 sequence (DNA): TGTGCCAGCAGTTCCGGCCGGACAGGGAATGTGTGGGATTTCTTT. Encoded protein: CASSSGRTGNVWDFF. V gene TRBV28 combines with J gene TRBJ1-1; 8 nucleotides align to TRBD1. Germline V gene lookup returns CDR1 MDHEN and CDR2 SYDVKM. CDR3 length equals 15 residues. V lost 4 bases to trimming and J lost 13 bases; unmatched junction nucleotides: 17. Full variable domain (missing parts from reference TRBV28 and TRBJ1-1): DVKVTQSSRYLVKRTGEKVFLECVQDMDHENMFWYRQDPGLGLRLIYFSYDVKMKEKGDIPEGYSVSREKKERFSLILESASTNQTSMYLCASSSGRTGNVWDFFGQGTRLTVV.

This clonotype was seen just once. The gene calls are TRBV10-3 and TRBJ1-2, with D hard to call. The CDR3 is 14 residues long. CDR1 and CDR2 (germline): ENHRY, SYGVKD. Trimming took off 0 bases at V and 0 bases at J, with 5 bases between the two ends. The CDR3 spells CAISESAANYGYTF. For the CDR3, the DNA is TGTGCCATCAGTGAGTCAGCAGCTAACTATGGCTACACCTTC.

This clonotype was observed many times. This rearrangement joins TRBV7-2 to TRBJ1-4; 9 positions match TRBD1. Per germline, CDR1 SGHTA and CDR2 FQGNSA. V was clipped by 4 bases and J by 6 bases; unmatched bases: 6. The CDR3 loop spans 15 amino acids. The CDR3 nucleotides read TGTGCCAGCAGCTCAACAGGGGGCCGGTATGAAAAACTGTTTTTT. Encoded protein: CASSSTGGRYEKLFF.

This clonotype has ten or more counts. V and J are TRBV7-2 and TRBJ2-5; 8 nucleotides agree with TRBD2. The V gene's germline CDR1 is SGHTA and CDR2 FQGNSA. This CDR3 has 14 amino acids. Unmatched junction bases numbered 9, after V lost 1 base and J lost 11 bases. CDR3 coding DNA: TGTGCCAGCAGCTTAGTGCTAGCGGGTGCCGGTCAGTACTTC. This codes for CASSLVLAGAGQYF.

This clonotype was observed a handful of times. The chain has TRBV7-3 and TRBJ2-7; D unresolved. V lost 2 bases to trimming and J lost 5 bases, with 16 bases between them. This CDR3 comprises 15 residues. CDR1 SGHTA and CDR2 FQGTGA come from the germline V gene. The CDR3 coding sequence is TGTGCCAGCAGCTTAGCTCGGGTTTACGCGAACGAGCAGTACTTC. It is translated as CASSLARVYANEQYF.

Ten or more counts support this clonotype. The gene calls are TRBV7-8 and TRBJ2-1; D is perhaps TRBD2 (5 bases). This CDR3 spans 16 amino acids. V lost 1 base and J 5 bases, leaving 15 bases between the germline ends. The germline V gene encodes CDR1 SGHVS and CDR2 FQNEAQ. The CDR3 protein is CASSLVARVSHNEQFF. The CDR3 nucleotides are TGTGCCAGCAGCTTAGTCGCGCGGGTCAGCCACAATGAGCAGTTCTTC. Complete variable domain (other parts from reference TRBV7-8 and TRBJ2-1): GAGVSQSPRYKVAKRGQDVALRCDPISGHVSLFWYQQALGQGPEFLTYFQNEAQLDKSGLPSDRFFAERPEGSVSTLKIQRTQQEDSAVYLCASSLVARVSHNEQFFGPGTRLTVL.

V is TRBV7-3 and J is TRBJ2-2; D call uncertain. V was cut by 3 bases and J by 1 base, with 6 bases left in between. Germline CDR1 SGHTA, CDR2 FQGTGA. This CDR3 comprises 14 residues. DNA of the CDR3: TGTGCCAGCAGCTTGGGCTGGAACACCGGGGAGCTGTTTTTT. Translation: CASSLGWNTGELFF.

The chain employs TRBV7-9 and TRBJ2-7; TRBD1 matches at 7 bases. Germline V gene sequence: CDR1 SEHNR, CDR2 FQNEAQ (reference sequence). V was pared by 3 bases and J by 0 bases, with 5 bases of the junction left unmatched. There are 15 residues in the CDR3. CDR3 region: CASSFRQGSSYEQYF. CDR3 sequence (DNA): TGTGCCAGCAGCTTCAGACAGGGCAGCTCCTACGAGCAGTACTTC.

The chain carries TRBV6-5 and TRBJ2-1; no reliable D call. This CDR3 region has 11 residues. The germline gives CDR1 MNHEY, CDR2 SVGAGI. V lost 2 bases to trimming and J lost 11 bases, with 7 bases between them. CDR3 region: CASSYGTQQFF. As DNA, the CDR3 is TGTGCCAGCAGTTACGGTACCCAGCAGTTCTTC.

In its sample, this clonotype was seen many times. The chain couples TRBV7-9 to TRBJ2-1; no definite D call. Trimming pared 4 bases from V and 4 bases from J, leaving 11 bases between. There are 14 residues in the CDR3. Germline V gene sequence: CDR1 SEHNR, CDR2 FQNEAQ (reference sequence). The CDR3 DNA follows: TGTGCCAGCAGCTGGGAAGGAAGGTACAATGAGCAGTTCTTC. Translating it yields CASSWEGRYNEQFF.

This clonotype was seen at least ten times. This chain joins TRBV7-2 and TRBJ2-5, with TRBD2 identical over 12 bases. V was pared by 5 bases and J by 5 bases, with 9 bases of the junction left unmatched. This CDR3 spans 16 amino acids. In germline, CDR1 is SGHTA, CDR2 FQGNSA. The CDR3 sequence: CASSIWTSGKKETQYF. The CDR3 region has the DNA TGTGCCAGCAGCATTTGGACTAGCGGGAAAAAGGAGACCCAGTACTTC. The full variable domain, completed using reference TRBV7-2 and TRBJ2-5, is GAGVSQSPSNKVTEKGKDVELRCDPISGHTALYWYRQSLGQGLEFLIYFQGNSAPDKSGLPSDRFSAERTGGSVSTLTIQRTQQEDSAVYLCASSIWTSGKKETQYFGPGTRLLVL.

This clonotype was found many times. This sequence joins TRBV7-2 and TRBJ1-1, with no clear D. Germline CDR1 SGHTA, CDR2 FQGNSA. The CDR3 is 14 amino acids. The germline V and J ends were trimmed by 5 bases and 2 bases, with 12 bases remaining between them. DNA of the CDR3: TGTGCCAGCAGCCGGTCTGGGTCCAACACTGAAGCTTTCTTT. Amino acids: CASSRSGSNTEAFF.

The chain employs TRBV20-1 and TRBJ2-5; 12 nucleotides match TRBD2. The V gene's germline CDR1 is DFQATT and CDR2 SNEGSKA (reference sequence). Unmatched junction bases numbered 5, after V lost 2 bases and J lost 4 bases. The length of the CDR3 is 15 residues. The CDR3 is CSARSSTSGRETQYF. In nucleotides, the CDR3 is TGCAGTGCTAGATCCTCGACTAGCGGGAGAGAGACCCAGTACTTC.